Listed here are 21 T cell receptor beta chains from one sample, sequenced in a study of blood T cell repertoires in COVID-19 (dated by TCRdb to the early 2020s). The library was generated by the immunoSEQ multiplex PCR assay. TCRdb retrieved this table from immuneACCESS and kept in-frame rearrangements only. Not all clones are present; in checked studies, unresolved V genes account for under half, and no reason is known for the remainder. For this sample there are about 220,000 clones; 70% to 90% appear just once. Just over 3% of the sample is taken by the ten largest. Sequencing was carried out using peripheral blood. Source of these receptors: a woman aged 30 to 39 who had recovered from COVID-19.

This rearrangement joins TRBV11-2 to TRBJ1-5, with D unresolved. This CDR3 has 15 amino acids. Germline V gene sequence: CDR1 SGHAT, CDR2 FQNNGV. Trimming stripped 0 bases from V and 7 bases from J, with 13 bases between. This CDR3 reads CASSLDGQLLQPQHF. Here the CDR3 DNA reads TGTGCCAGCAGCTTAGATGGTCAGTTATTACAGCCCCAGCATTTT.

This clone was seen a few times. The chain carries TRBV5-6 and TRBJ2-2; no clear D. V was clipped by 0 bases and J by 1 base, with 4 bases between them. CDR1 and CDR2 from the germline V gene are SGHDT and YYEEEE. The CDR3 loop spans 14 amino acids. DNA for the CDR3: TGTGCCAGCAGCTTGGGTATGAACACCGGGGAGCTGTTTTTT. Translating gives CASSLGMNTGELFF.

The V call is TRBV5-1, the J call TRBJ1-3, with TRBD1 matching 11 bases. Trimming cost V 9 bases and J 3 bases; bases outside gene matches: 17. There are 18 residues in the CDR3. Germline CDR1 SGHRS, CDR2 YFSETQ. This CDR3 reads CANFAIRDRGFLGNTIYF. The CDR3 DNA sequence: TGCGCCAACTTCGCCATCCGGGACAGGGGGTTTCTTGGAAACACCATATATTTT.

V is TRBV12-3 or TRBV12-4 and J is TRBJ1-6; D is unclear. The V gene lost 6 bases and the J gene lost 14 bases, with 11 bases spanning the gap. The CDR3 is made up of 11 amino acids. The CDR3 reads CASSPGRALHF. DNA for the CDR3: TGTGCCAGCAGCCCGGGAAGGGCCCTCCACTTT.

This clone appeared a single time. The V call is TRBV7-2, the J call TRBJ2-2, with D perhaps TRBD2 (5 bases). The CDR3 totals 15 residues. Trimming took off 1 base at V and 3 bases at J, with 9 bases between the two ends. In germline, CDR1 is SGHTA, CDR2 FQGNSA. For the CDR3, the DNA is TGTGCCAGCAGCTTAGGAGCGCGGGACACCGGGGAGCTGTTTTTT. It translates to CASSLGARDTGELFF. Combining the CDR3 with reference TRBV7-2 and TRBJ2-2 gives the whole variable domain GAGVSQSPSNKVTEKGKDVELRCDPISGHTALYWYRQSLGQGLEFLIYFQGNSAPDKSGLPSDRFSAERTGGSVSTLTIQRTQQEDSAVYLCASSLGARDTGELFFGEGSRLTVL.

V and J are TRBV7-9 and TRBJ2-5; 8 bases are a match to TRBD2. The junction had 5 bases not matched to a gene; V was cut back by 1 base and J by 1 base. This CDR3 is built from 16 residues. Looked up from germline, CDR1 is SEHNR and CDR2 is FQNEAQ (reference sequence). The CDR3 sequence is CASSLVLAALQETQYF. The CDR3 nucleotides read TGTGCCAGCAGCTTAGTACTAGCGGCGCTCCAAGAGACCCAGTACTTC.

The chain links TRBV2 to TRBJ1-1, with a possible D match to TRBD1 (5 bases). The CDR3 loop spans 14 amino acids. Germline V gene data show CDR1 as SNHLY and CDR2 as FYNNEI. Trimming removed 4 bases at V and 6 bases at J, with 15 bases between. The CDR3 DNA follows: TGTGCCAGCAGTGGGCGGGACCGGTGGTCTGAAGCTTTCTTT. This codes for CASSGRDRWSEAFF.

This chain links TRBV12-5 with TRBJ2-7, with 9 bases aligning to TRBD1. CDR3 length equals 14 residues. The germline CDR1 and CDR2 sequences are LGHNT and FRNRAP. The trim removed 1 base at V and 5 bases at J, leaving 3 bases unmatched. CDR3 in amino acids: CASGLEGQGDEQYF. The CDR3 nucleotides read TGTGCTAGTGGTTTGGAGGGACAGGGCGACGAGCAGTACTTC.

Only a few counts were recorded for this clone. The chain employs TRBV5-5 and TRBJ2-1; D might be TRBD1 (5 bases). The CDR3 contains 16 residues. The germline V gene encodes CDR1 SGHKS and CDR2 YYEKEE (reference sequence). Trimming cost V 4 bases and J 1 base, with 15 bases left between them. CDR3 nucleotide sequence: TGTGCCAGCAGCCCTAACCGGCCAGGGTCCTACAATGAGCAGTTCTTC. This sequence encodes CASSPNRPGSYNEQFF.

The chain carries TRBV7-2 and TRBJ1-1; D is unresolved. Germline V gene sequence: CDR1 SGHTA, CDR2 FQGNSA. This CDR3 is built from 11 residues. V lost 5 bases, J lost 7 bases, and 8 bases lay in between. The CDR3 sequence is CASSRRVEAFF. The CDR3 DNA reads as TGTGCCAGCAGCCGCCGGGTTGAAGCTTTCTTT.

This clone was observed a few times. This rearrangement joins TRBV6-6 to TRBJ1-1, with a possible D match to TRBD1 (5 bases). With 6 bases removed from V and 5 bases from J, the gap between germline ends came to 19 bases. The CDR3 is 15 amino acids. The germline V gene encodes CDR1 MNHNY and CDR2 SVGAGI (reference sequence). The CDR3 sequence is CASRLTGTGDTEAFF. The CDR3 coding sequence is TGTGCCAGCAGACTCACCGGGACGGGGGATACTGAAGCTTTCTTT.

This clone came up once. CDR3 bases: TGTGCCAGCAGCTTTAGGGGGTTCCCCTACAATGAGCAGTTCTTC. Translating it yields CASSFRGFPYNEQFF. The chain joins TRBV7-2 to TRBJ2-1, with a possible D match to TRBD1 (6 bases). Germline values: CDR1 SGHTA, CDR2 FQGNSA. Deletions cut 3 bases from V and 2 bases from J, with 11 bases between. The length of the CDR3 is 15 residues.

The chain carries TRBV6-5 and TRBJ2-5; D is perhaps TRBD1 (5 bases). Trimming stripped 6 bases from V and 1 base from J, with 12 bases between. This CDR3 comprises 14 residues. Germline V gene lookup returns CDR1 MNHEY and CDR2 SVGAGI. The CDR3 sequence: CASRPSRAQETQYF. The CDR3 bases are TGTGCCAGCAGACCATCCAGGGCCCAAGAGACCCAGTACTTC.

The rearrangement joins TRBV18 to TRBJ2-5, with 7 positions matching TRBD2. Germline loops: CDR1 KGHSH, CDR2 LQKENI. V shed 2 bases, J shed 4 bases, and the junction held 1 base outside the gene matches. The CDR3 contains 13 residues. CDR3: CASSPGLGETQYF. The CDR3 bases are TGTGCCAGCTCACCAGGACTAGGAGAGACCCAGTACTTC.

The sample holds one count of this clone. The V gene is TRBV7-3, the J gene TRBJ2-3, with 9 bases aligning to TRBD2. The V segment lost 3 bases and the J segment 3 bases; nucleotides outside the gene matches: 1. Germline CDR1 reads SGHTA; CDR2 reads FQGTGA. This CDR3 is 14 amino acids long. The CDR3 loop reads CASSLSGGTDTQYF. In nucleotides, the CDR3 is TGTGCCAGCAGCTTGAGCGGGGGGACAGATACGCAGTATTTT.

The chain employs TRBV9 and TRBJ1-2; 9 bases line up with TRBD1. The germline CDR1 and CDR2 sequences are SGDLS and YYNGEE. The CDR3 extends over 16 amino acids. With V trimmed by 4 bases and J by 8 bases, 15 bases remained unmatched. The CDR3 DNA is TGTGCCAGCAGCTCCAGTCCTGGGGGGGACAGGGAAGGCTACACCTTC. It yields the protein CASSSSPGGDREGYTF.

The chain has TRBV4-3 and TRBJ1-2, with D possibly matching TRBD1 (6 bases). Looked up from germline, CDR1 is LGHNA and CDR2 is YSLEER. With 4 bases removed from V and 2 bases from J, the gap between germline ends came to 14 bases. The CDR3 contains 15 residues. CDR3 loop: CASSRAAQGNYGYTF. The CDR3, as DNA: TGCGCCAGCAGCCGAGCCGCACAGGGAAACTATGGCTACACCTTC.

The chain employs TRBV4-3 and TRBJ2-6; unclear D gene. Looked up from germline, CDR1 is LGHNA and CDR2 is YSLEER. V lost 0 bases, J lost 3 bases, and 21 bases lay in between. This CDR3 has 20 residues. Here the CDR3 reads CASSQEALTMAVVGANVLTF. The CDR3 coding sequence is TGCGCCAGCAGCCAAGAAGCGTTGACGATGGCGGTTGTTGGGGCCAACGTCCTGACTTTC.

J is TRBJ2-7 and V is TRBV5-6, with no clear D. The CDR3 runs to 12 residues. Trimming removed 4 bases at V and 2 bases at J, with 7 bases between. Germline values: CDR1 SGHDT, CDR2 YYEEEE. The CDR3, as DNA: TGTGCCAGCAGCACCACAACCTACGAGCAGTACTTC. Encoded protein: CASSTTTYEQYF.

The genes are TRBV5-1 and TRBJ2-7; 12 bases agree with TRBD2. Trimming took 3 bases from V and 0 from J; bases not matched to a gene: 7. The CDR3 loop spans 17 amino acids. The V gene's germline CDR1 is SGHRS and CDR2 YFSETQ. The CDR3 sequence is CASSSLAGGPSSYEQYF. Written as DNA, the CDR3 is TGCGCCAGCAGCTCACTAGCGGGGGGACCCAGCTCCTACGAGCAGTACTTC.

A note on this clone: With a much larger clone just one base away, this may be a read error. The V and J genes are TRBV9 and TRBJ2-1; TRBD2 agrees at 9 bases. The V segment lost 7 bases and the J segment 15 bases; nucleotides outside the gene matches: 14. The CDR3 contains 13 residues. Germline CDR1 SGDLS, CDR2 YYNGEE. The CDR3 sequence is CASEDRGGGGLFF. The CDR3 DNA reads TGTGCCAGCGAAGACCGCGGGGGGGGCGGGCTGTTCTTC.